This T cell receptor beta chain was observed in a study of cytomegalovirus exposure and HLA in healthy donors. Study summary: Ancestry clustering placed more than 80% of some 400 genotyped donors in the Caucasian-associated cluster. Study findings and constraints: Overall, around 160 TCR beta chains were annotated as cytomegalovirus-associated. Several V segments, TRBV6-2 and TRBV6-3 among them, could not be told apart and were dropped. As a later analysis revealed, the rate of TCR association differed by HLA locus, with DRB1 most and HLA-C fewest.

CDR1 is SEHNR and CDR2 is FQNEAQ in the germline V gene (reference sequence). The CDR3 sequence is 14 residues long. V was shortened by 0 bases and J by 4 bases, with 9 bases between the two germline ends. Researchers ran the PCR with 60 Vbeta and 13 Jbeta primers. The protocol was immunoSEQ multiplex PCR, while the TCRdb copy is restricted to in-frame clones and leaves out a portion. The sample carries around 65,000 clones, around four fifths recorded once. For this clone: As yet, its antigen is unknown.

This chain uses TRBV7-9 with TRBJ2-5, with TRBD1 as a possible D gene (6 bases). Sequencing was carried out using PBMCs. The TCR originated in a woman in her twenties or thirties in good health and CMV-seronegative. The CDR3 region is CASSLAQGRETQYF. The CDR3, as DNA: TGTGCCAGCAGCTTAGCTCAGGGGCGAGAGACCCAGTACTTC.